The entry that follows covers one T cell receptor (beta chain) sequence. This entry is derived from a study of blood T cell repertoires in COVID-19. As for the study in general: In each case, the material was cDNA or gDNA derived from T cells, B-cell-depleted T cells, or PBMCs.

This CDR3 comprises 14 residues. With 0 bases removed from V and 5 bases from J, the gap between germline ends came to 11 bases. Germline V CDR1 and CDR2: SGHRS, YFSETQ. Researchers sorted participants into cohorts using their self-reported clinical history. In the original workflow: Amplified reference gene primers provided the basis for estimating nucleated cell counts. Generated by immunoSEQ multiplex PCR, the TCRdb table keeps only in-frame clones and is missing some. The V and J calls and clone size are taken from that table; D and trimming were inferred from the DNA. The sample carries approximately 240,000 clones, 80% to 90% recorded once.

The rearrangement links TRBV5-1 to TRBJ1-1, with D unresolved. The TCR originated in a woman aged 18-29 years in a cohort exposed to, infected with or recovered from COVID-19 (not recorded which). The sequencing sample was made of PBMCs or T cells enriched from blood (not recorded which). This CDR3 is CASSLGGWKTEAFF. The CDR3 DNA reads TGCGCCAGCAGCTTGGGAGGGTGGAAAACTGAAGCTTTCTTT.